This passage covers 22 T cell receptor beta chains from one sample sequenced in a study of CXCR3-negative and CXCR3-positive naive CD8 T cells. Via 5' RACE with UMI labels, TRB cDNA libraries were prepared. With the 5' RACE reads reprocessed, TCRdb shows one record per CDR3 protein and no DNA. This repertoire comprises 6,000 or so distinct CDR3 sequences; its ten largest clones make up 1.7%. Sequencing was done on a sample of naive CXCR3- CD8+ T cells from blood. Subset described: CD45RO-CCR7+CD27+CD95- naive CD8+ T cells lacking CXCR3 (TNR3-). These receptors were collected from a human donor in good health. Some clones in this sample may be carry-over from other donors' samples.

The rearrangement joins TRBV6-2 or TRBV6-3 to TRBJ2-1; lacking DNA, the TRBD2 call made by TCRdb goes unchecked. This CDR3 is built from 16 residues. Per germline, CDR1 MNHEY and CDR2 SVGEGT. This CDR3 is CASSSRPAGGYNEQFF.

This clonotype is called medium-sized based on its frequency. This chain joins TRBV27 and TRBJ2-1; TCRdb calls TRBD2, which cannot be checked without DNA. This CDR3 is built from 13 residues. Looked up from germline, CDR1 is MNHEY and CDR2 is SMNVEV (reference sequence). CDR3 protein: CASSLGLANEQFF.

This clonotype counts as medium-sized (0.01 to 0.1%) by frequency. This chain links TRBV7-6 with TRBJ2-1. Per the germline V gene, CDR1 is SGHVS and CDR2 is FNYEAQ. The CDR3 extends over 16 amino acids. CDR3 region: CASSYSGGSSYNEQFF.

According to its frequency, this clonotype is medium-sized. The chain has TRBV28 and TRBJ2-7; the D call from TCRdb, TRBD1, cannot be confirmed without DNA. This CDR3 is 15 amino acids long. Germline CDR1 reads MDHEN; CDR2 reads SYDVKM. CDR3 region: CASTLVLTGSYEQYF.

This clonotype is medium-sized by frequency. The V call is TRBV11-2, the J call TRBJ2-1; the D gene TCRdb calls, TRBD2, cannot be checked with no DNA. Germline lookup yields CDR1 SGHAT and CDR2 FQNNGV. The CDR3 is 12 amino acids. This CDR3 reads CASSSGVVEQFF.

V is TRBV29-1 and J is TRBJ1-5; lacking DNA, the TRBD1 call made by TCRdb goes unchecked. From germline, CDR1 is SQVTM and CDR2 ANQGSEA. The CDR3 is 14 residues long. The CDR3 region is CSVSRDAHNQPQHF.

This clonotype is medium-sized by frequency. The chain carries TRBV20-1 and TRBJ2-2; as DNA is missing, the TRBD2 call by TCRdb cannot be tested. The CDR3 consists of 18 residues. Per the germline V gene, CDR1 is DFQATT and CDR2 is SNEGSKA (reference sequence). The CDR3 sequence: CSARDSGLAGTNTGELFF.

In terms of frequency, this clonotype is medium-sized. This CDR3 is CASSKTPVQGKQNYGYTF. The chain couples TRBV5-1 to TRBJ1-2; TCRdb outputs TRBD1, but without DNA this stays unchecked. Germline lookup yields CDR1 SGHRS and CDR2 YFSETQ. This CDR3 comprises 18 residues.

This clonotype is classed as medium-sized by frequency. The V and J genes are TRBV27 and TRBJ2-1. The CDR3 spans 12 residues. The germline V gene has CDR1 MNHEY and CDR2 SMNVEV (reference sequence). The CDR3 is CASSLSGIEQFF.

This clonotype is identified as medium-sized from frequency. The chain couples TRBV12-3 or TRBV12-4 to TRBJ2-4; TCRdb proposes TRBD2, but this gene call is untestable without DNA. The CDR3 runs to 17 residues. The CDR3 loop reads CASSVWVAGGLKNIQYF.

The chain is built from TRBV7-2 and TRBJ1-1. This CDR3 is 12 amino acids long. Germline V gives CDR1 SGHTA, CDR2 FQGNSA. CDR3 sequence: CASSLETVEAFF. Supplemented by reference TRBV7-2 and TRBJ1-1, the full variable domain reads GAGVSQSPSNKVTEKGKDVELRCDPISGHTALYWYRQSLGQGLEFLIYFQGNSAPDKSGLPSDRFSAERTGGSVSTLTIQRTQQEDSAVYLCASSLETVEAFFGQGTRLTVV.

The genes are TRBV4-3 and TRBJ2-3. The germline gives CDR1 LGHNA, CDR2 YSLEER. This CDR3 has 16 amino acids. Here the CDR3 reads CASSQGSTIATDTQYF.

The V and J genes are TRBV7-8 and TRBJ1-2; TCRdb proposes TRBD1, but this gene call is untestable without DNA. The CDR3 covers 15 residues. Germline-derived CDR1 and CDR2 are SGHVS and FQNEAQ. The CDR3 loop is CASSSLQGAGYGYTF.

The CDR3 loop reads CASSFLAGSSYNEQFF. This chain links TRBV7-9 with TRBJ2-1; the TRBD2 assignment by TCRdb is unverifiable without DNA. The germline V gene has CDR1 SEHNR and CDR2 FQNEAQ (reference sequence). The CDR3 has 16 residues.

The rearrangement links TRBV13 to TRBJ1-1. The CDR3 extends over 11 amino acids. Germline V gene data show CDR1 as PRHDT and CDR2 as FYEKMQ (reference sequence). The CDR3 sequence is CASSTGPEAFF.

Measured by frequency, this clonotype is medium-sized. This chain uses TRBV29-1 with TRBJ2-1; the D call of TRBD1 rests on TCRdb alone, since no DNA is present to check it. CDR3 length: 16 amino acids. Germline V CDR1 and CDR2: SQVTM, ANQGSEA. The CDR3 reads CSVVTGLKGSYNEQFF.

This rearrangement joins TRBV29-1 to TRBJ2-2; as DNA is missing, the TRBD1 call by TCRdb cannot be tested. The CDR3 has 13 residues. CDR1 is SQVTM, CDR2 ANQGSEA, per germline. The CDR3 spells CSVDGGLAGELFF.

The chain employs TRBV29-1 and TRBJ2-4; TCRdb reports TRBD1, a call that lacks DNA to check it against. The CDR3 spans 13 residues. Germline V CDR1 and CDR2: SQVTM, ANQGSEA. This CDR3 is CSVETGGQNIQYF.

The chain links TRBV7-3 to TRBJ2-3; TCRdb indicates TRBD2, and absent DNA this call remains unverified. The CDR3 is 17 residues long. CDR1 is SGHTA, CDR2 FQGTGA, per germline. The CDR3 reads CASSLKPRLAAKDTQYF.

This chain joins TRBV6-5 and TRBJ2-1; checking the TCRdb D call of TRBD1 is not possible without DNA. Germline V gene lookup returns CDR1 MNHEY and CDR2 SVGAGI. The CDR3 is made up of 16 amino acids. This CDR3 reads CASSYYRAGSYNEQFF.

The chain is built from TRBV11-2 and TRBJ2-7; TCRdb's D call, TRBD1, is unchecked because there is no DNA. CDR1 and CDR2 from the germline V gene are SGHAT and FQNNGV. The CDR3 sequence is 13 residues long. This CDR3 is CASSVAPSYEQYF.

This clonotype is medium-sized (0.01 to 0.1%) by frequency. The chain couples TRBV7-2 to TRBJ1-1. Germline-derived CDR1 and CDR2 are SGHTA and FQGNSA. The CDR3 is made up of 13 amino acids. The CDR3 loop reads CASSPLGSTEAFF.